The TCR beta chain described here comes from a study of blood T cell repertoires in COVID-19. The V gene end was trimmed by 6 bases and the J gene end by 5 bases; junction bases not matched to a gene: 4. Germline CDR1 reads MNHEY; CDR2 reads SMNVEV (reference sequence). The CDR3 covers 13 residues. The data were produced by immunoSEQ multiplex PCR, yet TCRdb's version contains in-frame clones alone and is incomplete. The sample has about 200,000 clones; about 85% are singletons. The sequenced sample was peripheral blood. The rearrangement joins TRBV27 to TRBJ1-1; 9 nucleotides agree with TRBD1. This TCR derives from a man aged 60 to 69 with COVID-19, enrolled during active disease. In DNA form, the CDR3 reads TGTGCCAGCAGAGGACAGGGGCGGACTGAAGCTTTCTTT. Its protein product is CASRGQGRTEAFF.